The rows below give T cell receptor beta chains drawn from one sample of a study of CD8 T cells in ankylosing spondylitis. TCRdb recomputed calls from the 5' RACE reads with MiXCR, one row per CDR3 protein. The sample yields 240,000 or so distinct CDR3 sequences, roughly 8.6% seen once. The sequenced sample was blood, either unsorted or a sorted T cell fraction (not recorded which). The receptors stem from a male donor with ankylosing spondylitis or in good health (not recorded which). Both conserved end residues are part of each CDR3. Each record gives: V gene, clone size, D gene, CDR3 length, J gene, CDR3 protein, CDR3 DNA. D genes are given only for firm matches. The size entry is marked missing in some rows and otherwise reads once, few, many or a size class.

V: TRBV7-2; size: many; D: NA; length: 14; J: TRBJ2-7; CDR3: CASSRDGFSYEQYF; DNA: TGTGCCAGCAGCCGCGACGGATTCTCCTACGAGCAGTACTTC
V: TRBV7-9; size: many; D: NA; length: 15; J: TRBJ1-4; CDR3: CASSLASWEDEKLFF; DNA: TGTGCCAGCAGCTTAGCCAGCTGGGAAGATGAAAAACTGTTTTTT
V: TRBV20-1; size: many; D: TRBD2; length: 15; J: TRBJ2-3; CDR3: CSAIRLAGRADTQYF; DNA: TGCAGTGCTATTAGACTAGCGGGGAGGGCAGATACGCAGTATTTT
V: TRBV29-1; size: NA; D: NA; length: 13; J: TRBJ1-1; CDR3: CSHGGQGLTEAFF; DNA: TGCAGCCATGGGGGGCAGGGCCTCACTGAAGCTTTCTTT
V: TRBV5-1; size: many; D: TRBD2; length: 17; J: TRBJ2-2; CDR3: CASSWTSSDGITGELFF; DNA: TGCGCCAGCAGCTGGACTAGCTCGGACGGTATCACCGGGGAGCTGTTTTTT
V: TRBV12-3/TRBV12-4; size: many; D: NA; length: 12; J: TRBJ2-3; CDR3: CASSSRRDTQYF; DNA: TGTGCCAGCAGCTCCCGACGAGATACGCAGTATTTT
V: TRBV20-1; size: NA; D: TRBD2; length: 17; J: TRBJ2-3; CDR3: CCARPIPGLAGVDTQYF; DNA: TGCTGTGCTCGACCCATCCCGGGACTAGCGGGAGTGGATACGCAGTATTTT
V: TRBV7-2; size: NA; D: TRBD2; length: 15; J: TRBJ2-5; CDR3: CASSAWGSGRETQYF; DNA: TGTGCCAGCAGCGCCTGGGGTAGCGGGAGGGAGACCCAGTACTTC
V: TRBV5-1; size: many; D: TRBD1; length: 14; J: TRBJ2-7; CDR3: CASSHRDSRDEQYF; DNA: TGCGCCAGCAGCCACCGGGACAGTCGCGACGAGCAGTACTTC
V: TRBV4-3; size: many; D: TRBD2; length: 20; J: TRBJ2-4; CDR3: CASSQDLLAPATLAKNIQYF; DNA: TGCGCCAGCAGCCAAGATCTACTAGCGCCCGCTACCCTAGCCAAAAACATTCAGTACTTC
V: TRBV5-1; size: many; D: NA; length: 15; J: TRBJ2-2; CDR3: CASSLGPQNTGELFF; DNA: TGCGCCAGCAGCTTGGGACCACAGAACACCGGGGAGCTGTTTTTT
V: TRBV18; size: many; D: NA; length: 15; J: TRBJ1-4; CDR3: CASSPGAVDPEKLFF; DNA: TGTGCCAGCTCACCAGGAGCAGTGGACCCTGAAAAACTGTTTTTT
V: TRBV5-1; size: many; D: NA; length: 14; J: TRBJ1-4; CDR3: CASSPAGANEKLFF; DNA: TGCGCCAGCTCACCGGCGGGGGCTAATGAAAAACTGTTTTTT